This T cell receptor (beta chain) is from a study of T cell changes during pregnancy in multiple sclerosis. TCRdb keeps only in-frame clones here, not all; method: immunoSEQ multiplex PCR. Of about 65,000 clones in the sample, around 92% were seen once. V lost 4 bases to trimming and J lost 4 bases, with 19 bases between them. This CDR3 contains 16 residues. The V gene's germline CDR1 is SEHNR and CDR2 FQNEAQ (reference sequence). This rearrangement joins TRBV7-9 to TRBJ1-1; maybe TRBD1 (5 bases). Sequencing was performed on CD8+ T cells from peripheral blood mononuclear cells, taken in the third trimester of pregnancy. The clonotype was recovered from a female donor in good health, enrolled as a control in a pregnancy study. CDR3 sequence: CASSSRVNAGSTEAFF. CDR3 DNA: TGTGCCAGCAGCTCCCGCGTTAATGCAGGGTCCACTGAAGCTTTCTTT.